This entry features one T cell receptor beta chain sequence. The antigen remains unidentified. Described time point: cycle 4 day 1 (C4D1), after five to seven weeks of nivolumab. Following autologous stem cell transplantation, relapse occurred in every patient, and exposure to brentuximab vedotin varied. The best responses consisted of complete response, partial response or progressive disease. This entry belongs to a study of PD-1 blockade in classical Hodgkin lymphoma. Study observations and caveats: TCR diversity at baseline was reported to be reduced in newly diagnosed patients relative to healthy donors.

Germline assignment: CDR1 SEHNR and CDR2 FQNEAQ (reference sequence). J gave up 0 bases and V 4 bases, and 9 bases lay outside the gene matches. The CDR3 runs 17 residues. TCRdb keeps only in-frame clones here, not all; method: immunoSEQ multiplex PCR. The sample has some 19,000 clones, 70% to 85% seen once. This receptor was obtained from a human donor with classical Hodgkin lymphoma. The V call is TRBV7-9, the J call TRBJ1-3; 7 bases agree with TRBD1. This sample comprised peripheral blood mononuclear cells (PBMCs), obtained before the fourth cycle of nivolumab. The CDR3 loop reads CASSSPTGTSSGNTIYF. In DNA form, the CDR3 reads TGTGCCAGCAGCTCACCGACAGGGACAAGCTCTGGAAACACCATATATTTT.